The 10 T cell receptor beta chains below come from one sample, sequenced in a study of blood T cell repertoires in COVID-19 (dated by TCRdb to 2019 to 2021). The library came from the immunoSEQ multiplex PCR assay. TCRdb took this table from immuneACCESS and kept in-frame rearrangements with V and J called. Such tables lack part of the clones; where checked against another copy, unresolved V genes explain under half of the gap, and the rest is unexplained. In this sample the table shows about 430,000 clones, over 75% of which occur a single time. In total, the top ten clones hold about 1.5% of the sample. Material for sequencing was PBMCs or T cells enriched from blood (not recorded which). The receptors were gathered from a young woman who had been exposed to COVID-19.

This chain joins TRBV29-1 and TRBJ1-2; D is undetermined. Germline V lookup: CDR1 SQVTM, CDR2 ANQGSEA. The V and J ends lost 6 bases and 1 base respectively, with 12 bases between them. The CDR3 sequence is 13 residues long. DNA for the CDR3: TGCAGCGTGGCCCCCACCGTTAACTATGGCTACACCTTC. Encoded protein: CSVAPTVNYGYTF.

The CDR3 sequence is CSVGQGAFSYEQYF. CDR3 coding DNA: TGCAGCGTAGGACAGGGGGCGTTCTCCTACGAGCAGTACTTC. The chain uses TRBV29-1 and TRBJ2-7; TRBD1 matches 11 bases. Germline CDR1 and CDR2: SQVTM and ANQGSEA. CDR3 length equals 14 residues. With 6 bases clipped from V and 0 bases from J, the junction kept 4 bases outside the gene matches.

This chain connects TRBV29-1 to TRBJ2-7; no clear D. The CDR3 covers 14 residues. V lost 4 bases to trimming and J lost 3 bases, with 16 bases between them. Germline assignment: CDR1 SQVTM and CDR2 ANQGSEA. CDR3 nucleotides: TGCAGCGTTGTCTCTCAGGATCAAGTCTACGAGCAGTACTTC. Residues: CSVVSQDQVYEQYF.

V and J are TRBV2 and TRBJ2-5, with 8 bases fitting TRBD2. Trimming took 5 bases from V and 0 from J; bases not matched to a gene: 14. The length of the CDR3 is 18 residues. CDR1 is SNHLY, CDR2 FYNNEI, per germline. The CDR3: CASSNTRLAGSYQETQYF. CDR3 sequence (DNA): TGTGCCAGCAGTAACACCCGATTAGCGGGGTCGTACCAAGAGACCCAGTACTTC.

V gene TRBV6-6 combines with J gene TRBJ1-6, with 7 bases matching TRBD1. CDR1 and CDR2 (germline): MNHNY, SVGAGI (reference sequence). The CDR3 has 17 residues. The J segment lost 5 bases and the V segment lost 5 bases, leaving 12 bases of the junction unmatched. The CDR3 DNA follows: TGTGCCAGCAGTCGAATCCCGGGGACAGAAAATAATTCACCCCTCCACTTT. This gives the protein CASSRIPGTENNSPLHF.

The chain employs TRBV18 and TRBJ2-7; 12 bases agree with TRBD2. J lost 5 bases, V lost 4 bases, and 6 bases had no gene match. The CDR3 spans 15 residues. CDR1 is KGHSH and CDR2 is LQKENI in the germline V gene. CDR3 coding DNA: TGTGCCAGCTCACTAGGACTAGCGGGAAAAAACGAGCAGTACTTC. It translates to CASSLGLAGKNEQYF. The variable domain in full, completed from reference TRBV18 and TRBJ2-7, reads NAGVMQNPRHLVRRRGQEARLRCSPMKGHSHVYWYRQLPEEGLKFMVYLQKENIIDESGMPKERFSAEFPKEGPSILRIQQVVRGDSAAYFCASSLGLAGKNEQYFGPGTRLTVT.

The CDR3 DNA reads as TGTGCCAGCAGTTACTCGTTAGCGGCGAACCAAGAGACCCAGTACTTC. Its protein product is CASSYSLAANQETQYF. The chain joins TRBV6-2 or TRBV6-3 to TRBJ2-5; D possibly corresponds to TRBD2 (6 bases). The V end was cut by 0 bases, the J end by 0 bases, with 11 bases between. The V gene's germline CDR1 is MNHEY and CDR2 SVGEGT. The CDR3 sequence is 16 residues long.

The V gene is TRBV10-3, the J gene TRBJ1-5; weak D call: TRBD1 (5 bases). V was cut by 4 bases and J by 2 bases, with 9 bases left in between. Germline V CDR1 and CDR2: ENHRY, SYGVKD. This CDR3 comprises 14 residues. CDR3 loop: CAISGGQGNQPQHF. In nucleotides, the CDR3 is TGTGCCATCAGTGGGGGCCAGGGCAATCAGCCCCAGCATTTT.

As DNA, the CDR3 is TGTGCCAGCAGCTATAACAGGGACGTAGGGGAGCAGTACTTC. Protein product: CASSYNRDVGEQYF. The rearrangement links TRBV7-9 to TRBJ2-7, with a tentative D call TRBD1 (6 bases). The CDR3 is made up of 14 amino acids. Germline CDR1 SEHNR, CDR2 FQNEAQ (reference sequence). V was shortened by 4 bases and J by 7 bases, with 17 bases between the two germline ends.

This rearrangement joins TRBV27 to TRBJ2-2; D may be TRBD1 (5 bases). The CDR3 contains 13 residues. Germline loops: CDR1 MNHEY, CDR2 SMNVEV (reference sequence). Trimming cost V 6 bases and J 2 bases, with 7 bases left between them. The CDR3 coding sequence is TGTGCCAGCAGGGGGCCCAACACCGGGGAGCTGTTTTTT. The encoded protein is CASRGPNTGELFF.